These 14 T cell receptor beta chains were sequenced from one sample in a study of T-cell reconstitution after alpha-beta-depleted transplantation in children. Preparation of the TCRbeta library used unique molecular identifiers. MiXCR was run by TCRdb on the PCR reads, yielding one entry per CDR3 protein. This sample has some 490,000 distinct CDR3 sequences, with 12% found just once. Specimen: PBMCs from the stem cell graft donor, collected from the stem cell graft. The receptors here all came from a human donor who donated a stem cell graft to a child with combined immunodeficiency.

The gene calls are TRBV21-1 and TRBJ1-4. TRBV21-1 is listed as a pseudogene. The CDR3 runs 16 residues. The CDR3 DNA sequence: TGTGCCAGCAGCAAAGCAGAGCCGGTGGGTAATGAAAAACTGTTTTTT. Translating gives CASSKAEPVGNEKLFF.

This clonotype came up many times. The V call is TRBV12-3 or TRBV12-4, the J call TRBJ1-1, with a weak D call TRBD1 (6 bases). The CDR3 is 12 residues long. V was clipped by 5 bases and J by 9 bases, with 13 bases between them. The CDR3: CASSASGGQAFF. CDR3 nucleotides: TGTGCCAGCAGTGCATCGGGGGGGCAAGCTTTCTTT.

The chain couples TRBV7-8 to TRBJ2-1, with D uncertain. The V end lost 5 bases, the J end lost 0 bases, and 14 bases lay between the germline ends. CDR3 length: 16 amino acids. CDR1 and CDR2 (germline): SGHVS, FQNEAQ. The CDR3 coding sequence is TGTGCCAGCAGCCCCCCCCTTAGGATCTCCTACAATGAGCAGTTCTTC. Protein product: CASSPPLRISYNEQFF.

This clonotype has only a few counts. V gene TRBV5-1 combines with J gene TRBJ2-1; 7 bases are a match to TRBD1. Germline assignment: CDR1 SGHRS and CDR2 YFSETQ. J gave up 10 bases and V 1 base, and 2 bases lay outside the gene matches. The CDR3 is 12 residues long. CDR3 nucleotides: TGCGCCAGCAGCTTGTGGGACAGAGAGCAGTTCTTC. It yields the protein CASSLWDREQFF.

The chain carries TRBV11-2 and TRBJ2-2; 8 nucleotides align to TRBD1. Germline V gene sequence: CDR1 SGHAT, CDR2 FQNNGV. This CDR3 has 14 residues. V was pared by 5 bases and J by 7 bases, with 6 bases of the junction left unmatched. CDR3 sequence: CASSATGGIGELFF. CDR3 nucleotides: TGTGCCAGCAGCGCTACAGGGGGAATCGGGGAGCTGTTTTTT.

This clonotype was counted at least ten times. The chain carries TRBV7-3 and TRBJ2-1, with 10 nucleotides matching TRBD2. V shed 2 bases, J shed 7 bases, and the junction held 8 bases outside the gene matches. The CDR3 loop spans 16 amino acids. Germline-derived CDR1 and CDR2 are SGHTA and FQGTGA. CDR3 nucleotides: TGTGCCAGCAGCTTAGGTAGGCTAGCGGGAGTTAATGAGCAGTTCTTC. It encodes CASSLGRLAGVNEQFF.

V usage is TRBV7-2 and J usage is TRBJ2-5; no clear D gene. V was pared by 5 bases and J by 5 bases, with 15 bases between. The CDR3 is 14 residues long. Germline lookup yields CDR1 SGHTA and CDR2 FQGNSA. The CDR3 reads CASSVQPSRETQYF. CDR3 DNA: TGTGCCAGCAGCGTACAACCCTCTAGGGAGACCCAGTACTTC.

This clonotype was seen only a few times. V usage is TRBV20-1 and J usage is TRBJ2-5, with a possible D match to TRBD1 (8 bases). Deletions cut 6 bases from V and 5 bases from J, with 22 bases between. Germline CDR1 and CDR2: DFQATT and SNEGSKA (reference sequence). The CDR3 spans 15 residues. The CDR3 coding sequence is TGCAGTGCCGTCAGCACAGGGGGGGAGTGGGAGACCCAGTACTTC. As protein: CSAVSTGGEWETQYF.

The table lists this clonotype with a few counts. The CDR3 nucleotides are TGTGCCAGCTCACCGGGAGGATCGCCCGGGGAGCTGTTTTTT. This encodes CASSPGGSPGELFF. This sequence joins TRBV18 and TRBJ2-2; D might be TRBD2 (6 bases). Germline V gives CDR1 KGHSH, CDR2 LQKENI. V dropped 3 bases and J dropped 6 bases, with 11 bases sitting between them. CDR3 length equals 14 residues. Based on the CDR3 plus reference TRBV18 and TRBJ2-2, the full variable domain is NAGVMQNPRHLVRRRGQEARLRCSPMKGHSHVYWYRQLPEEGLKFMVYLQKENIIDESGMPKERFSAEFPKEGPSILRIQQVVRGDSAAYFCASSPGGSPGELFFGEGSRLTVL.

The chain joins TRBV5-6 to TRBJ2-1; D is unresolved. Per germline, CDR1 SGHDT and CDR2 YYEEEE. V was cut by 0 bases and J by 8 bases, with 9 bases left in between. The CDR3 sequence is 13 residues long. In DNA, the CDR3 is TGTGCCAGCAGCTTGGGACCTGGTCATGAGCAGTTCTTC. This translates into CASSLGPGHEQFF.

This clonotype was seen a few times. V usage is TRBV20-1 and J usage is TRBJ2-3, with 8 bases identical to TRBD2. Germline V gene sequence: CDR1 DFQATT, CDR2 SNEGSKA (reference sequence). This CDR3 has 14 residues. Trimming removed 5 bases from V and 4 bases from J; junction bases left unmatched: 8. CDR3 amino acids: CSAPVTGGADTQYF. For the CDR3, the DNA is TGCAGTGCTCCAGTGACCGGGGGGGCAGATACGCAGTATTTT.

This clonotype was found many times. This sequence joins TRBV20-1 and TRBJ2-7; D is perhaps TRBD2 (5 bases). Germline CDR1 reads DFQATT; CDR2 reads SNEGSKA (reference sequence). V was trimmed by 3 bases and J by 2 bases, leaving 20 bases between them. CDR3 size: 16 residues. CDR3 sequence reads: CSASEGSAFLTYEQYF. The CDR3 DNA is TGCAGTGCTAGTGAAGGTAGCGCGTTTCTTACCTACGAGCAGTACTTC.

The chain has TRBV20-1 and TRBJ1-2; a possible D gene is TRBD1 (5 bases). V lost 1 base to trimming and J lost 5 bases, with 14 bases between them. This CDR3 spans 14 amino acids. Germline V gene lookup returns CDR1 DFQATT and CDR2 SNEGSKA (reference sequence). The CDR3 reads CSARGGREYYGYTF. CDR3 nucleotide sequence: TGCAGTGCTAGAGGGGGCAGGGAATATTATGGCTACACCTTC.

J is TRBJ2-7 and V is TRBV10-2, with unresolved D. The germline V gene has CDR1 WSHSY and CDR2 SAAADI. This CDR3 comprises 12 residues. Trimming shortened V by 4 bases and J by 4 bases, and 8 bases separated the two germline ends. Written as DNA, the CDR3 is TGCGCCAGCAGTGCTGGGGTATACGAGCAGTACTTC. Residues: CASSAGVYEQYF.